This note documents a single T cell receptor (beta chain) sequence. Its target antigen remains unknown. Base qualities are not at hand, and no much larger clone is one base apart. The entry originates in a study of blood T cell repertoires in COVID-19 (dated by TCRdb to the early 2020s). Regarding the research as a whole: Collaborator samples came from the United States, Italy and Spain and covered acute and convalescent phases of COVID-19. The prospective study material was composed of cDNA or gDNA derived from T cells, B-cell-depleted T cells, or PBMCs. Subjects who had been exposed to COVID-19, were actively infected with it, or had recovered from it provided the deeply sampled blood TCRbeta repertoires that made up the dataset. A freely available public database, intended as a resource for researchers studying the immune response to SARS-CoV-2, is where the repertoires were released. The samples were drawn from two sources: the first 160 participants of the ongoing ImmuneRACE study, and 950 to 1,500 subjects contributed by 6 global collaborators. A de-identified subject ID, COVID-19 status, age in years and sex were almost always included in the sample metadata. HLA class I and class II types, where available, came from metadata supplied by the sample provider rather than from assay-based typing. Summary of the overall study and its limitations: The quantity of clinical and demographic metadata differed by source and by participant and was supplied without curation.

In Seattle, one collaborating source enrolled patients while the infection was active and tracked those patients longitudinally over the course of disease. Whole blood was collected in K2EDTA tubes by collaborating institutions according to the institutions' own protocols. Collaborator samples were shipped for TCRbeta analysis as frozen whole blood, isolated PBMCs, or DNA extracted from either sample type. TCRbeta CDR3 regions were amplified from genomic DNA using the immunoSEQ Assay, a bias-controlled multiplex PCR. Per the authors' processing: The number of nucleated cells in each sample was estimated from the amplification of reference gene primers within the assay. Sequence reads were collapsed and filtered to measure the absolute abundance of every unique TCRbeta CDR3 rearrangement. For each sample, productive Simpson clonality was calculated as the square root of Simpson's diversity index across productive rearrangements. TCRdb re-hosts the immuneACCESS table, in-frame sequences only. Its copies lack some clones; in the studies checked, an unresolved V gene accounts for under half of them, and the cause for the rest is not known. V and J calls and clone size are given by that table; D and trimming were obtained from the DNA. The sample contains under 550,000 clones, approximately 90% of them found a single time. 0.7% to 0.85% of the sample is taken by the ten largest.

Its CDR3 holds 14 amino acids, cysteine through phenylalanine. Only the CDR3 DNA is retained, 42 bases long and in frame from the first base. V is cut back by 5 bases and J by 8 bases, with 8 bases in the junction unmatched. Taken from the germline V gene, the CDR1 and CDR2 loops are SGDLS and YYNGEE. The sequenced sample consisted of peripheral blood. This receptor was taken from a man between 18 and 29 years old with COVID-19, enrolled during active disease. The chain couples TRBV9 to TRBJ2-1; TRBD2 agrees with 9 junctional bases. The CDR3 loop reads CASSLEREEDEQFF. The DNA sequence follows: TGTGCCAGCAGTCTGGAGCGGGAGGAGGATGAGCAGTTCTTC.